Listed below are T cell receptor beta chains from one sample, sequenced in a study of OX40 agonist ivuxolimab in advanced cancers. Assay: immunoSEQ multiplex PCR; the TCRdb copy retains only in-frame clones and omits some. This repertoire shows under 30,000 clones, approximately 80% found once; its top ten account for roughly 14%. The sample was CD4+ or CD8+ T cells sorted from blood, taken in a trial of the OX40 agonist ivuxolimab. Receptors originate from an adult with an advanced solid tumor such as melanoma, head and neck, liver or kidney cancer. CDR3s include the opening cysteine and the closing phenylalanine or tryptophan. A D gene is named only where the DNA matches it firmly. Some rows have no size entry. The others give once, few or many, or a class for an expanded clone.

j_gene: TRBJ1-1
d_gene: -
v_gene: TRBV13
abundance: -
CDR3nt: TGTGCCAGCAGCCCCCGGGGCGCCCCTGAAGCTTTCTTT
CDR3aa: CASSPRGAPEAFF

j_gene: TRBJ1-3
d_gene: TRBD1
v_gene: TRBV9
abundance: -
CDR3nt: TGTGCCAGCAGCAACGGACAGGAGAGCTCTGGAAACACCATATATTTT
CDR3aa: CASSNGQESSGNTIYF

j_gene: TRBJ1-1
d_gene: -
v_gene: TRBV11-2
abundance: -
CDR3nt: TGTGCCAGCAGCTTAGTGACCCGGACACGGGCAGCTTTCTTT
CDR3aa: CASSLVTRTRAAFF

j_gene: TRBJ2-7
d_gene: -
v_gene: TRBV19
abundance: -
CDR3nt: TGTGCCAGTGACGACGGAGCTTCCTACGAGCAGTACTTC
CDR3aa: CASDDGASYEQYF

j_gene: TRBJ2-3
d_gene: TRBD2
v_gene: TRBV19
abundance: few
CDR3nt: TGTGCCAGTAGTATAGGGATAGCGGGGGGGACAGATACGCAGTATTTT
CDR3aa: CASSIGIAGGTDTQYF

j_gene: TRBJ1-1
d_gene: TRBD1
v_gene: TRBV6-5
abundance: -
CDR3nt: TGTGCCAGCATCAGGACAGGGGAAGGCACTGAAGCTTTCTTT
CDR3aa: CASIRTGEGTEAFF

j_gene: TRBJ2-6
d_gene: TRBD1
v_gene: TRBV19
abundance: -
CDR3nt: TGTGCCAGTAGTATAGTAGGGACAGGCATTGGGGCCAACGTCCTGACTTTC
CDR3aa: CASSIVGTGIGANVLTF

j_gene: TRBJ2-3
d_gene: TRBD2
v_gene: TRBV6-4
abundance: -
CDR3nt: TGTGCCAGCAGTGAGTTAGCGGGGGGGTCAGATACGCAGTATTTT
CDR3aa: CASSELAGGSDTQYF

j_gene: TRBJ2-3
d_gene: -
v_gene: TRBV6-5
abundance: -
CDR3nt: TGTGCCAGCAGTTACTTTAGTGCGGATACGCAGTATTTT
CDR3aa: CASSYFSADTQYF

j_gene: TRBJ1-1
d_gene: TRBD1
v_gene: TRBV5-8
abundance: -
CDR3nt: TGTGCCAGCAGCTTACAGGGGATCGGCGAGAACACTGAAGCTTTCTTT
CDR3aa: CASSLQGIGENTEAFF

j_gene: TRBJ1-1
d_gene: TRBD1
v_gene: TRBV7-9
abundance: -
CDR3nt: TGTGCCAGCAGCTTTTGGGACAGGAACACTGAAGCTTTCTTT
CDR3aa: CASSFWDRNTEAFF

j_gene: TRBJ1-6
d_gene: -
v_gene: TRBV25-1
abundance: -
CDR3nt: TGTGCCAGCAGTGAAGAGGCAGGGCACTCACCCCTCCACTTT
CDR3aa: CASSEEAGHSPLHF

j_gene: TRBJ1-5
d_gene: TRBD1
v_gene: TRBV19
abundance: -
CDR3nt: TGTGCCAGTAGTATAGGTTCATGGACAGGGGGAGATCAGCCCCAGCATTTT
CDR3aa: CASSIGSWTGGDQPQHF

j_gene: TRBJ1-1
d_gene: TRBD1
v_gene: TRBV7-9
abundance: -
CDR3nt: TGTGCCAGCAGCTCCCTCACAGGGGGGACTGAAGCTTTCTTT
CDR3aa: CASSSLTGGTEAFF

j_gene: TRBJ2-5
d_gene: TRBD1
v_gene: TRBV29-1
abundance: -
CDR3nt: TGCAGCGTTGAAGATCTCTCCCCACAGACAGGGTGGGCCCAAGAGACCCAGTACTTC
CDR3aa: CSVEDLSPQTGWAQETQYF

j_gene: TRBJ1-1
d_gene: -
v_gene: TRBV11-2
abundance: -
CDR3nt: TGTGCCAGCAGCTTAGTAGGGCAGGGCCCGAACACTGAAGCTTTCTTT
CDR3aa: CASSLVGQGPNTEAFF

j_gene: TRBJ2-7
d_gene: TRBD2
v_gene: TRBV2
abundance: large
CDR3nt: TGTGCCAGCAGTGTCCTCTGGGGGGGCGAGCAGTACTTC
CDR3aa: CASSVLWGGEQYF

j_gene: TRBJ2-7
d_gene: TRBD1
v_gene: TRBV5-7
abundance: -
CDR3nt: TGTGCCAGCAGTCCGGGACAGGGCCCCTACGAGCAGTACTTC
CDR3aa: CASSPGQGPYEQYF

j_gene: TRBJ2-1
d_gene: -
v_gene: TRBV19
abundance: -
CDR3nt: TGTGCCAGTAGTATAGTGGACGGACTCTCCTACAATGAGCAGTTCTTC
CDR3aa: CASSIVDGLSYNEQFF

j_gene: TRBJ2-3
d_gene: -
v_gene: TRBV7-7
abundance: -
CDR3nt: TGTGCTAGCAGCTCCCAAGCGACAGATACGCAGTATTTT
CDR3aa: CASSSQATDTQYF

j_gene: TRBJ2-6
d_gene: -
v_gene: TRBV1
abundance: -
CDR3nt: TGCACCAGCAGTCGACACTGTTTGTGCACAAAGCCGGGCCAACGTCATGACTTC
CDR3aa: CTSSRHCLCTKPGQRHDF

j_gene: TRBJ1-5
d_gene: TRBD1
v_gene: TRBV4-1
abundance: -
CDR3nt: TGCGCCAGCAGCCTCAAATCAGGGGGCGAGGGTAGCAATCAGCCCCAGCATTTT
CDR3aa: CASSLKSGGEGSNQPQHF

j_gene: TRBJ2-1
d_gene: -
v_gene: TRBV6-5
abundance: -
CDR3nt: TGTGCCAGCAGTTACTCGGGGCTAGCAGATGAGCAGTTCTTC
CDR3aa: CASSYSGLADEQFF

j_gene: TRBJ1-2
d_gene: -
v_gene: TRBV29-1
abundance: -
CDR3nt: TGCAGCGCCCGGGATACCTCTAACTATGGCTACACCTTC
CDR3aa: CSARDTSNYGYTF

j_gene: TRBJ2-7
d_gene: -
v_gene: TRBV10-1
abundance: -
CDR3nt: TGCGCCAGCATCTTGGGCTATCACTTCGGGTACTTC
CDR3aa: CASILGYHFGYF

j_gene: TRBJ2-7
d_gene: -
v_gene: TRBV6-6
abundance: few
CDR3nt: TGTGCCAGCAGTTACTCGAGTTGGACCTACGAGCAGTACTTC
CDR3aa: CASSYSSWTYEQYF

j_gene: TRBJ1-2
d_gene: TRBD1
v_gene: TRBV5-6
abundance: -
CDR3nt: TGTGCCAGCAGCTTGGGGGACAGGGGCTATGGCTACACCTTC
CDR3aa: CASSLGDRGYGYTF